Sequencing of this T cell receptor (beta chain) was carried out in a study of siplizumab effects on memory and regulatory T cells. Findings and limits, study-wide: In unstimulated cells, naive T cells appeared more diverse than memory T cells and seemed major alloresponse contributors.

The V gene lost 0 bases and the J gene lost 5 bases, with 12 bases spanning the gap. CDR1 is SGHRS, CDR2 YFSETQ, per germline. The CDR3 is 15 residues long. This clone showed up just once. Its antigen is unknown. Mixed lymphocyte reaction cells underwent 6 days of coculture at 37°C. Assay: immunoSEQ multiplex PCR; the TCRdb copy retains only in-frame clones and omits some. Here the sample spans 13,000 to 15,000 clones, more than 40% being singletons. The TCR sequence derives from a human donor in good health; the cells came from an allogeneic mixed lymphocyte reaction. Sequencing was performed on CFSE-low (dividing) CD4+ T cells sorted from an allogeneic mixed lymphocyte reaction. The J gene is TRBJ2-1, the V gene TRBV5-1; perhaps TRBD2 as D (6 bases). DNA for the CDR3: TGCGCCAGCAGCTTGGGGCTAGCGCCGAACAATGAGCAGTTCTTC. Amino acid sequence: CASSLGLAPNNEQFF.